These T cell receptor beta chains were read from a single sample in a study of T cells in Graves' hyperthyroidism and ophthalmopathy. TCRdb used MiXCR to reprocess the multiplex PCR reads, holding one entry per CDR3 protein. Seen here are a few hundred thousand distinct CDR3 sequences, around 25% observed once, and the top ten hold 73%. Material for sequencing was blood. Source of these receptors: a man aged 50 or older with Graves' hyperthyroidism. CDR3s include the opening cysteine and the closing phenylalanine or tryptophan. D genes are given only for firm matches. Expanded clones get a size class; other rows say once, few or many, or leave the size out.

j_call v_call d_call clone_size cdr3_nt cdr3_aa
TRBJ2-2 TRBV10-3 . few TGTGCCATCAGGGGCGGAACCGGGGAGCTGTTTTTT CAIRGGTGELFF
TRBJ1-1 TRBV10-3 . . TGTGCCATCAGTGACCTGGGTGGGTACACTGAAGCTTTCTTT CAISDLGGYTEAFF
TRBJ1-6 TRBV6-1 TRBD1 . TGTGCCAGCAGGACAGGGATAGGAAATTCACCCCTCCACTTT CASRTGIGNSPLHF
TRBJ2-7 TRBV7-9 TRBD1 many TGTGCCAGCAGCTCTGGACAGGGATCTGCCTACGAGCAGTACTTC CASSSGQGSAYEQYF
TRBJ2-1 TRBV5-1 TRBD1 . TGCGCCAGCAGCTTCGCCGGGACAGAATACAATGAGCAGTTCTTC CASSFAGTEYNEQFF
TRBJ2-1 TRBV11-3 . many TGTGCCAGCAGCCCCCGGTGGAGGGCATACAATGAGCAGTTCTTC CASSPRWRAYNEQFF
TRBJ2-7 TRBV12-3/TRBV12-4 . . TGTGCCAGCAGTTCGGGACTCCTTGGTGAGCAGTACTTC CASSSGLLGEQYF
TRBJ2-1 TRBV5-5 TRBD2 few TGTGCCAGCAGCTTGGGGGGACTAGCGGGAGTACTGCAGTTCTTC CASSLGGLAGVLQFF
TRBJ2-3 TRBV27 TRBD2 many TGTGCCAGCAGTTTTCTAGCGGGAGCGGGGGATACGCAGTATTTT CASSFLAGAGDTQYF
TRBJ2-3 TRBV12-3/TRBV12-4 . . TGTGCCAGCAGGGAACGGGCAGATACGCAGTATTTT CASRERADTQYF
TRBJ2-1 TRBV11-1 TRBD2 . TGTACCAGCAGCCCGTTTCGGGGGGGTTCCTACAATGAGCAGTTCTTC CTSSPFRGGSYNEQFF
TRBJ2-5 TRBV6-1 . few TGTGCCAGCAGTGATACCCTTGCGGGAGAGACCCAGTACTTC CASSDTLAGETQYF
TRBJ2-5 TRBV2 . few TGTGCCAGCAGTGAGGGGGCCCAGTACTTC CASSEGAQYF
TRBJ1-1 TRBV6-2/TRBV6-3 TRBD1 . TGTGCCAGCAGTTACTCGTTGAGGGGGCTCATGAACACTGAAGCTTTCTTT CASSYSLRGLMNTEAFF
TRBJ2-7 TRBV7-9 TRBD1 many TGTGCCAGCAGCCCCAACGGACAGGGGGCGAGGGAGCAGTACTTC CASSPNGQGAREQYF
TRBJ2-1 TRBV13 TRBD2 few TGTGCCAGCAGCTTCGGGCGGGAGAGCTCCTACAATGAGCAGTTCTTC CASSFGRESSYNEQFF
TRBJ2-5 TRBV11-2 . many TGTGCCAGCAGCCCCCAGCCCCAAGAGACCCAGTACTTC CASSPQPQETQYF
TRBJ2-7 TRBV7-6 TRBD1 few TGTGCCAGCAGCTCAGGGGGACAGGGGGGGTACGAGCAGTACTTC CASSSGGQGGYEQYF
TRBJ1-4 TRBV11-3 . . TGTGCCAGCAGCTTCGGGACATTCCATGAAAAACTGTTTTTT CASSFGTFHEKLFF
TRBJ2-1 TRBV29-1 . . TGCAGCGTTGAAGATGGGCGGGAAGGTCGGTTCTTC CSVEDGREGRFF
TRBJ2-7 TRBV4-1 . . TGCGCCAGCAGCCAAGAACGCTTCCCGGCTTACGAGCAGTACTTC CASSQERFPAYEQYF
TRBJ1-2 TRBV28 . many TGTGCCAGCAGTCCCCCTTTAGGGAACTATGGCTACACCTTC CASSPPLGNYGYTF
TRBJ2-2 TRBV2 TRBD2 . TGTGCCAGCTGCCCATCTAGCGGGACATGGACCGGGGAGCTGTTTTTT CASCPSSGTWTGELFF
TRBJ2-7 TRBV2 . many TGTGCCAGCAGCTTTGACGTCGAGCAGTACTTC CASSFDVEQYF
TRBJ2-7 TRBV11-2 TRBD2 few TGTGCCGTACTAGCGGGGGGGAACGAGCAGTACTTC CAVLAGGNEQYF
TRBJ2-7 TRBV5-5 TRBD2 . TGTGCCAGCAGCTTGTTTCCGGGAGGGGGGTACGAGCAGTACTTC CASSLFPGGGYEQYF
TRBJ2-3 TRBV11-1 TRBD1 many TGTGCCAGCAGCCCTCCCTATGCGACAGGGATCACGGCAGATACGCAGTATTTT CASSPPYATGITADTQYF
TRBJ2-1 TRBV2 . many TGTGCCAGCAGTGAAGGTAGGAGCAATGAGCAGTTCTTC CASSEGRSNEQFF
TRBJ2-2 TRBV3-1 . . TGTGCCAGCAGCCCGGGACTCCGCACCGGGGAGCTGTTTTTT CASSPGLRTGELFF
TRBJ2-7 TRBV3-1 . many TGTGCCAGCAGCCAAGAGGGCTCCCTCTCCTACGAGCAGTACTTC CASSQEGSLSYEQYF
TRBJ2-3 TRBV7-3 . few TGTGCCAGCAGCTCACCCAGCCAGGGGAGTTTTGTTACGCAGTATTTT CASSSPSQGSFVTQYF
TRBJ2-7 TRBV7-2 TRBD2 . TGTGCCAGCAGCTTAGTGGGGACGTCTAGCGGGAGGGCGAGCTACGAGCAGTACTTC CASSLVGTSSGRASYEQYF
TRBJ2-3 TRBV27 . many TGTGCCGTCTGGCCGGCAGGCACAGATACGCAGTATTTT CAVWPAGTDTQYF
TRBJ1-1 TRBV5-1 . . TGCGCCAGCAGCTTGGAAGGGCAGGGGACATCAGCTTTCTTT CASSLEGQGTSAFF
TRBJ2-5 TRBV29-1 TRBD1 . TGCAGCTTACCGGGACAGGGGACGCAAGAGACCCAGTACTTC CSLPGQGTQETQYF
TRBJ2-1 TRBV28 . few TGTGCCACCGTGGACGGTAATGAGCAGTTCTTC CATVDGNEQFF
TRBJ2-5 TRBV12-3/TRBV12-4 . many TGTGCCAGCAGGATTTCTCGCGGGCATTTCTTGGGGACCCAGTACTTC CASRISRGHFLGTQYF
TRBJ2-4 TRBV12-3/TRBV12-4 TRBD2 . TGTGCCAGCAGTCAGACTAGCGGGAGGGCGAGCTGGGCCAAAAACATTCAGTACTTC CASSQTSGRASWAKNIQYF
TRBJ2-7 TRBV6-1 . . TGTGCCAGCAGTGAAGGGGAGGCCTACGAGCAGTACTTC CASSEGEAYEQYF
TRBJ2-7 TRBV10-2 . few TGCGCCAGCAGTGAGAGGGCCTCCTACGAGCAGTACTTC CASSERASYEQYF
TRBJ2-1 TRBV2 TRBD2 many TGTGCCAGCAGGCCAACTAGCGGCTCCTACAATGAGCAGTTCTTC CASRPTSGSYNEQFF
TRBJ2-7 TRBV12-3/TRBV12-4 TRBD1 many TGTGCCAGCAGTTCCAACAGGGGAAAGCCCTACGAGCAGTACTTC CASSSNRGKPYEQYF
TRBJ2-1 TRBV20-1 TRBD2 . TGCAGTGCCACAGCTAGCGGGGTCTCCAATGAGCAGTTCTTC CSATASGVSNEQFF
TRBJ2-5 TRBV7-8 TRBD2 . TGTGCCAGCAGCAAGAGGCTAGCGGCCCAAGAGACCCAGTACTTC CASSKRLAAQETQYF
TRBJ2-1 TRBV7-9 TRBD1 many TGTGCCAGCAGCTTACCGGGACAGGGCGGCGAGCAGTTCTTC CASSLPGQGGEQFF
TRBJ2-3 TRBV28 . many TGTGCCAGCAGTTTATCCCCTAGCACAGATACGCAGTATTTT CASSLSPSTDTQYF
TRBJ2-5 TRBV28 TRBD2 many TGTGCCAGCAGTTTTGCTAGCGGGAGGGCCATAGAGACCCAGTACTTC CASSFASGRAIETQYF
TRBJ1-1 TRBV7-9 . few TGTGCCAGCAGCTTAGGCGGCATTTTGTCAGCTTTCTTT CASSLGGILSAFF
TRBJ1-1 TRBV5-1 . few TGCGCCAGCAGCCTAAAGACTGGTACTGAAGCTTTCTTT CASSLKTGTEAFF
TRBJ2-7 TRBV11-1 . many TGTGCCAGCAGCTTATCGTCAGGATTCCTAGCAGCAGCCTACGAGCAGTACTTC CASSLSSGFLAAAYEQYF
TRBJ1-1 TRBV12-3/TRBV12-4 . many TGTGCCAGCAGTTTTTATTTGGGCAGCAACACTGAAGCTTTCTTT CASSFYLGSNTEAFF
TRBJ1-5 TRBV7-9 . . TGTGCCAGCAGCTTAGAAGCAGGGTTGGTTCAGCCCCAGCATTTT CASSLEAGLVQPQHF
TRBJ1-1 TRBV19 TRBD1 . TGTGCCAGTAGAAACCGGGACAGTAACACTGAAGCTTTCTTT CASRNRDSNTEAFF
TRBJ2-1 TRBV29-1 . . TGCAGCGTTGACCCACACTACAATGAGCAGTTCTTC CSVDPHYNEQFF
TRBJ2-1 TRBV27 . . TGTGCCAGCAGTTTATCGAGGGGAGGCAATGAGCAGTTCTTC CASSLSRGGNEQFF
TRBJ2-1 TRBV20-1 TRBD2 . TGCAGTGCTACGACTAGCGGGAGTAGTTCCTACAATGAGCAGTTCTTC CSATTSGSSSYNEQFF
TRBJ1-1 TRBV19 . . TGTGCCACCCAAACCGACCGTCAGAGGAACACTGAAGCTTTCTTT CATQTDRQRNTEAFF
TRBJ1-5 TRBV11-2 TRBD1 . TGTGCCAGCAGCTTTTTTAAGGGGGACAGGGGAAATCAGCCCCAGCATTTT CASSFFKGDRGNQPQHF
TRBJ2-2 TRBV20-1 TRBD1 few TGCAGTGCTAGAGATCGGGGACAGGGCTCTGCCGGGGAGCTGTTTTTT CSARDRGQGSAGELFF